The rows below give T cell receptor beta chains drawn from one sample of a study of tumor and adjacent non-tumor tissue in lung cancer. TCRdb passed the multiplex PCR reads through MiXCR, listing each CDR3 protein once. Here the sample spans fewer than 80,000 distinct CDR3 sequences, roughly 75% being singletons. Sequencing input: lung tumor tissue. These receptors all stem from a woman aged 65 to 85 with non-small cell lung cancer. CDR3s include the opening cysteine and the closing phenylalanine or tryptophan. The order of the fields is V gene, clone size, J gene, D gene, CDR3 protein, CDR3 DNA. The D gene is left open where the match is weak. Clone size is not always given. Where it is, it says once, few, many or a class for expanded clones.

v_gene: TRBV12-3/TRBV12-4
abundance: NA
j_gene: TRBJ2-1
d_gene: TRBD2
CDR3aa: CASSLGSSGVAGVEGEQFF
CDR3nt: TGTGCCAGCAGTTTAGGTTCCTCGGGGGTAGCGGGAGTCGAAGGTGAACAGTTCTTC

v_gene: TRBV29-1
abundance: NA
j_gene: TRBJ2-3
d_gene: NA
CDR3aa: CGVGRGASTDTQYF
CDR3nt: TGCGGCGTTGGACGGGGGGCTAGCACAGATACGCAGTATTTT

v_gene: TRBV30
abundance: NA
j_gene: TRBJ1-1
d_gene: NA
CDR3aa: CAWNIVRGVNTEAFF
CDR3nt: TGCGCCTGGAATATCGTGCGGGGCGTGAACACTGAAGCTTTCTTT

v_gene: TRBV12-3/TRBV12-4
abundance: NA
j_gene: TRBJ2-3
d_gene: NA
CDR3aa: CASARGEYKDTQYF
CDR3nt: TGTGCCAGTGCCCGTGGGGAGTACAAAGATACGCAGTATTTT

v_gene: TRBV5-1
abundance: many
j_gene: TRBJ2-1
d_gene: NA
CDR3aa: CASSSDHLDEQFF
CDR3nt: TGCGCCAGCAGCTCAGATCATTTGGATGAGCAGTTCTTC

v_gene: TRBV11-2
abundance: few
j_gene: TRBJ2-1
d_gene: NA
CDR3aa: CANSLDSLGYNEQLF
CDR3nt: TGTGCCAACAGCTTAGATAGCCTAGGCTACAATGAGCAGCTCTTC

v_gene: TRBV21-1
abundance: few
j_gene: TRBJ2-7
d_gene: NA
CDR3aa: CASSNVIGESSYEQYF
CDR3nt: TGTGCCAGCAGCAATGTGATCGGGGAGAGCTCCTACGAGCAGTACTTC

v_gene: TRBV10-2
abundance: NA
j_gene: TRBJ2-2
d_gene: NA
CDR3aa: CASSEQTSYAGELFF
CDR3nt: TGTGCCAGCAGTGAACAGACTAGTTACGCCGGGGAGCTGTTTTTT

v_gene: TRBV12-3/TRBV12-4
abundance: NA
j_gene: TRBJ2-3
d_gene: NA
CDR3aa: CASNPPEETFSIDTQYF
CDR3nt: TGTGCCAGCAATCCTCCAGAGGAGACCTTTAGCATAGATACGCAGTATTTT

v_gene: TRBV5-6
abundance: NA
j_gene: TRBJ2-3
d_gene: NA
CDR3aa: CASSPTDGPSTDLQYF
CDR3nt: TGTGCAAGCAGCCCGACGGACGGACCGAGCACAGATTTGCAGTATTTT

v_gene: TRBV5-1
abundance: many
j_gene: TRBJ1-4
d_gene: NA
CDR3aa: CASSLMADEKLFF
CDR3nt: TGCGCCAGCAGCTTGATGGCAGATGAAAAACTGTTTTTT

v_gene: TRBV29-1
abundance: NA
j_gene: TRBJ1-1
d_gene: NA
CDR3aa: CTVGPIGGEAFF
CDR3nt: TGCACCGTTGGGCCTATTGGGGGTGAAGCTTTCTTT

v_gene: TRBV12-3/TRBV12-4
abundance: NA
j_gene: TRBJ2-5
d_gene: TRBD1
CDR3aa: CASTGDRGPWSETQYF
CDR3nt: TGTGCCAGCACTGGGGACAGGGGGCCATGGTCGGAAACCCAGTACTTC

v_gene: TRBV12-3/TRBV12-4
abundance: NA
j_gene: TRBJ1-4
d_gene: NA
CDR3aa: CASNWTSANEELFF
CDR3nt: TGTGCCAGCAATTGGACATCGGCTAATGAAGAACTGTTTTTT

v_gene: TRBV6-1
abundance: once
j_gene: TRBJ2-2
d_gene: TRBD2
CDR3aa: CASRETSGRTTEELFF
CDR3nt: TGTGCCAGCAGGGAAACTAGCGGGAGGACCACCGAGGAGCTGTTTTTT

v_gene: TRBV11-1
abundance: NA
j_gene: TRBJ2-1
d_gene: NA
CDR3aa: CTSGYLFRGEQFF
CDR3nt: TGTACCAGCGGTTACCTTTTCCGGGGTGAGCAGTTCTTC

v_gene: TRBV10-3
abundance: NA
j_gene: TRBJ1-5
d_gene: TRBD1
CDR3aa: CAIGGQDPDQHQHF
CDR3nt: TGTGCCATCGGGGGACAGGACCCGGATCAGCACCAGCATTTT

v_gene: TRBV12-3/TRBV12-4
abundance: NA
j_gene: TRBJ2-3
d_gene: TRBD2
CDR3aa: CASSTQTSEGACTQYF
CDR3nt: TGTGCCAGCAGTACCCAGACTAGCGAGGGAGCATGTACGCAGTATTTT

v_gene: TRBV7-8
abundance: NA
j_gene: TRBJ2-5
d_gene: TRBD1
CDR3aa: CASSLQGRETQYF
CDR3nt: TGTGCCAGCAGCCTACAGGGGCGGGAGACCCAGTACTTC

v_gene: TRBV12-3/TRBV12-4
abundance: NA
j_gene: TRBJ2-1
d_gene: NA
CDR3aa: CASSPIHSYNEQFF
CDR3nt: TGTGCCAGCAGCCCCATACACTCCTACAATGAGCAGTTCTTC

v_gene: TRBV6-5
abundance: once
j_gene: TRBJ2-3
d_gene: NA
CDR3aa: CASSYSFKGTDTQFF
CDR3nt: TGTGCCAGCAGTTACTCGTTTAAGGGCACAGATACGCAGTTTTTT

v_gene: TRBV4-1
abundance: NA
j_gene: TRBJ1-2
d_gene: NA
CDR3aa: CASSQSYETRRNYGYTF
CDR3nt: TGTGCCAGCAGCCAATCATACGAGACAAGGAGAAATTATGGCTACACCTTC

v_gene: TRBV28
abundance: once
j_gene: TRBJ2-1
d_gene: TRBD1
CDR3aa: CVSSSPGTVIYNEQFF
CDR3nt: TGTGTCAGCAGTTCCCCCGGGACAGTCATCTACAATGAGCAGTTCTTC

v_gene: TRBV28
abundance: NA
j_gene: TRBJ2-5
d_gene: TRBD2
CDR3aa: CASSVAGGRETQYF
CDR3nt: TGTGCCAGCAGTGTAGCGGGAGGGCGCGAGACCCAGTACTTC

v_gene: TRBV6-5
abundance: once
j_gene: TRBJ2-1
d_gene: NA
CDR3aa: CASSRPCHTDEQFF
CDR3nt: TGTGCCAGCAGCCGACCCTGTCACACGGATGAGCAGTTCTTC

v_gene: TRBV29-1
abundance: NA
j_gene: TRBJ2-2
d_gene: TRBD1
CDR3aa: CSVERTGGPGELLF
CDR3nt: TGCAGCGTTGAACGGACAGGTGGGCCCGGGGAGCTGCTTTTT

v_gene: TRBV5-1
abundance: few
j_gene: TRBJ2-2
d_gene: NA
CDR3aa: CASSLIGTNTGELFF
CDR3nt: TGCGCCAGCAGCTTGATCGGTACGAACACCGGGGAGCTGTTTTTT

v_gene: TRBV20-1
abundance: NA
j_gene: TRBJ1-1
d_gene: NA
CDR3aa: CSARTSLLGTGAFF
CDR3nt: TGCAGTGCTAGAACTTCGCTCCTGGGAACTGGAGCTTTCTTT

v_gene: TRBV28
abundance: many
j_gene: TRBJ1-5
d_gene: TRBD1
CDR3aa: CASRGTVSNQPQHF
CDR3nt: TGTGCCAGCAGGGGGACAGTTAGCAATCAGCCCCAGCATTTT

v_gene: TRBV11-3
abundance: NA
j_gene: TRBJ2-7
d_gene: NA
CDR3aa: CASSSYLGCEQYF
CDR3nt: TGTGCCAGCAGCTCCTACTTAGGATGCGAGCAGTATTTC

v_gene: TRBV11-3
abundance: NA
j_gene: TRBJ2-5
d_gene: NA
CDR3aa: CASSIGEGETQYF
CDR3nt: TGTGCCAGCAGCATAGGCGAGGGGGAGACTCAGTACTTC

v_gene: TRBV28
abundance: many
j_gene: TRBJ2-7
d_gene: TRBD1
CDR3aa: CASSSASQGALDYEQYF
CDR3nt: TGTGCCAGCAGTTCCGCCTCACAGGGGGCCTTAGACTACGAGCAGTACTTC

v_gene: TRBV11-1
abundance: NA
j_gene: TRBJ2-1
d_gene: NA
CDR3aa: CADSLILISYKEQFF
CDR3nt: TGTGCCGACAGCTTAATACTTATTTCCTACAAAGAGCAGTTCTTC

v_gene: TRBV12-3/TRBV12-4
abundance: many
j_gene: TRBJ1-1
d_gene: NA
CDR3aa: CASSFRVNTEAFF
CDR3nt: TGTGCCAGCAGTTTTAGGGTGAACACTGAAGCTTTCTTT

v_gene: TRBV12-3/TRBV12-4
abundance: many
j_gene: TRBJ2-3
d_gene: TRBD2
CDR3aa: CASSFRSGSPTDTQYF
CDR3nt: TGTGCCAGCAGTTTTAGGAGCGGGAGCCCCACAGATACGCAGTATTTT

v_gene: TRBV12-3/TRBV12-4
abundance: NA
j_gene: TRBJ2-7
d_gene: TRBD1
CDR3aa: CASSPDRQSYEQYF
CDR3nt: TGTGCCAGCAGCCCGGACAGGCAGTCCTACGAGCAGTACTTC

v_gene: TRBV20-1
abundance: few
j_gene: TRBJ2-3
d_gene: NA
CDR3aa: CIARERQGDSTSGSTDTQYF
CDR3nt: TGCATTGCTAGAGAGAGACAGGGGGATTCCACTAGCGGGAGCACAGATACGCAGTATTTT

v_gene: TRBV5-5
abundance: many
j_gene: TRBJ2-7
d_gene: NA
CDR3aa: CASSLARGDTYEQYF
CDR3nt: TGTGCCAGCAGCTTGGCCAGGGGCGATACCTACGAGCAGTACTTC

v_gene: TRBV28
abundance: NA
j_gene: TRBJ2-6
d_gene: NA
CDR3aa: CASSLVSSGANVMTF
CDR3nt: TGTGCCAGCAGTTTGGTGAGCTCTGGGGCCAACGTCATGACATTC

v_gene: TRBV11-1
abundance: few
j_gene: TRBJ1-4
d_gene: NA
CDR3aa: CASSLDYETGTEKLFF
CDR3nt: TGTGCCAGCAGCTTAGACTACGAGACAGGAACCGAAAAACTGTTTTTT

v_gene: TRBV4-1
abundance: NA
j_gene: TRBJ2-3
d_gene: TRBD2
CDR3aa: CASSHLGLAGGSKTDTQYF
CDR3nt: TGCGCCAGCAGCCATCTGGGACTAGCGGGAGGGTCAAAGACAGATACGCAGTATTTT